One and the same sample provided the 2 T cell receptor beta chains below, sequenced in a study of blood T cell repertoires in COVID-19. Clones were sequenced by immunoSEQ multiplex PCR, and TCRdb holds only the in-frame ones, with some missing. Here the sample spans 200,000 or so clones, about 88% being singletons. Sequencing input: peripheral blood. Receptors were obtained from a man aged 50-59 years with COVID-19, enrolled during active disease.

This chain joins TRBV30 and TRBJ1-2; no definite D call. Germline values: CDR1 GTSNPN, CDR2 SVGIG (reference sequence). The CDR3 covers 12 residues. Trimming removed 7 bases at V and 3 bases at J, with 12 bases between. Here the CDR3 reads CALTPRDYGYTF. The CDR3 bases are TGTGCCTTGACCCCCCGGGACTATGGCTACACCTTC.

This chain links TRBV28 with TRBJ1-4; 12 nucleotides agree with TRBD1. The CDR3 contains 15 residues. CDR1 is MDHEN, CDR2 SYDVKM, per germline. J gave up 8 bases and V 6 bases, and 7 bases lay outside the gene matches. The chain's CDR3 is CASSGGDRGREKLFF. The CDR3 coding sequence is TGTGCCAGCAGCGGGGGGGACAGGGGGCGAGAAAAACTGTTTTTT.